This T cell receptor beta chain originates from a study of T-cell memory formation after mild COVID-19. About the research overall: Most TCR clusters belonged to a single donor.

TCRdb reanalysed the 5' RACE reads using MiXCR and keeps one entry per CDR3 protein. This sample carries fewer than 700,000 distinct CDR3 sequences, about a fifth of them seen once, and the ten largest clones take around 7.7%. This CDR3 has 12 amino acids. V shed 4 bases and J shed 4 bases, with 7 bases lying between them. This chain uses TRBV12-3 or TRBV12-4 with TRBJ1-2; D gene ambiguous. The sequencing sample was made of PBMCs or a T cell subset sorted from them (not recorded which). The TCR originated in an adult woman who had mild COVID-19 (a few samples of this study predate the infection). Cell type and time point are not known. CDR3 nucleotide sequence: TGTGCCAGCAGTTATGGTATCTATGGCTACACCTTC. Residues: CASSYGIYGYTF.